This TCR beta chain was sequenced in a study of T cell repertoires in cytomegalovirus infection. Study overall: Recently identified HLA-C-restricted and well-studied HLA-B-restricted CMV epitopes were used. Public signatures in TCR beta pointed to CMV infection and matching HLA type. Overall study results and limits: The ex vivo response was dominated by HLA-C-restricted CMV-specific TCR beta clonotypes. Cumulated frequencies of public TCR beta families served to identify carriers of CMV plus the relevant HLA.

A note on this clonotype: As yet, its antigen is unknown.

TCRdb redid the calling of the reads with MiXCR, one entry per CDR3 protein. This sample has 650,000 to 900,000 distinct CDR3 sequences, with 25% to 35% found just once. The length of the CDR3 is 14 residues. Germline trimming cut 6 bases from V and 7 bases from J; bases unmatched to any gene: 6. CDR1 is SGHVS and CDR2 is FNYEAQ in the germline V gene. The sequencing used cultured CD8+ T cells from PBMCs, collected from culture after CMV antigen stimulation. This chain uses TRBV7-6 with TRBJ2-1; 10 nucleotides agree with TRBD2. The receptor comes from a human donor in good health (CMV status not recorded). Some clones in this sample may be carry-over from other donors' samples. The CDR3 region is CASRSGGAGNEQFF. The CDR3 nucleotides read TGTGCCAGCAGGAGCGGGGGGGCCGGGAATGAGCAGTTCTTC.